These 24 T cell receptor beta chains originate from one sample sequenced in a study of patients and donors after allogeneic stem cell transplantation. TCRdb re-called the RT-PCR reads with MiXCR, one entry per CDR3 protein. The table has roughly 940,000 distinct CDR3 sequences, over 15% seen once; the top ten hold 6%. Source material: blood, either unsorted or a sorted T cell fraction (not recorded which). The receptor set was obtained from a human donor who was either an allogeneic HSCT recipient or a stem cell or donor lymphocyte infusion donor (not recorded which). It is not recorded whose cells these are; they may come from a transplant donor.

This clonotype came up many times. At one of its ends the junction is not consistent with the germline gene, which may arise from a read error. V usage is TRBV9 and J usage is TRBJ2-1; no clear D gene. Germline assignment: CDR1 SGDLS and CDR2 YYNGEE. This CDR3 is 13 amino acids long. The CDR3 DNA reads TGTGCCAGCAGCGTAGAAACCTACACTGAGCAGTTCTTC. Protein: CASSVETYTEQFF.

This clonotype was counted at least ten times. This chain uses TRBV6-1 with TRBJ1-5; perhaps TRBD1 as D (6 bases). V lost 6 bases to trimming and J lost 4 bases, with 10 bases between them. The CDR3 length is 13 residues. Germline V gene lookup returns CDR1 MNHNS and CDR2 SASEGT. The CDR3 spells CASRTGLNQPQHF. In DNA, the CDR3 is TGTGCCAGCAGGACAGGCCTAAATCAGCCCCAGCATTTT.

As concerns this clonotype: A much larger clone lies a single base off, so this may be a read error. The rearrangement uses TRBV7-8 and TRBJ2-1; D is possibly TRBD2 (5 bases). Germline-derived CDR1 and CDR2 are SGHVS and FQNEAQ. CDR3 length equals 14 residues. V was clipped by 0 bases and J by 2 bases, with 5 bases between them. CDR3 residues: CASSLAEAYNEQFF. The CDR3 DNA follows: TGTGCCAGCAGCTTAGCGGAGGCCTACAATGAGCAGTTCTTC.

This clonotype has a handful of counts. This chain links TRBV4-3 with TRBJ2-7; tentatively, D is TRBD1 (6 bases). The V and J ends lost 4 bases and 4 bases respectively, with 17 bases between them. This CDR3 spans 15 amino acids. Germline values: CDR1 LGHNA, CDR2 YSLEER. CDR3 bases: TGCGCCAGCAGCCCAGGGGCGACAGAAGTTTACGAGCAGTACTTC. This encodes CASSPGATEVYEQYF.

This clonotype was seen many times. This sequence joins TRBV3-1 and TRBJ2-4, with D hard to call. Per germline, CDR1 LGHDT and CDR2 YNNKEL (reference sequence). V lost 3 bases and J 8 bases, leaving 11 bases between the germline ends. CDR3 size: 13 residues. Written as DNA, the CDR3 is TGTGCCAGCAGCCATTTGGGAAGGCACATTCAGTACTTC. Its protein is CASSHLGRHIQYF.

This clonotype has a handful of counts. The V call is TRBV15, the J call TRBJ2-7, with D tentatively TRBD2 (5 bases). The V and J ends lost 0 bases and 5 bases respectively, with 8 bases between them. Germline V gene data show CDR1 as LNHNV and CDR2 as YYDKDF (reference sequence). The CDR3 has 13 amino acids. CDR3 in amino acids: CATSRDFGDEQYF. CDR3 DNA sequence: TGTGCCACCAGCAGAGACTTCGGGGACGAGCAGTACTTC.

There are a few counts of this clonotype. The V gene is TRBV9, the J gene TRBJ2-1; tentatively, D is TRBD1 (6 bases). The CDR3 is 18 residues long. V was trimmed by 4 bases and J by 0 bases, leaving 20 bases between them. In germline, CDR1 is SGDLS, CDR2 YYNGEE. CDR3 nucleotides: TGTGCCAGCAGCCCCGAAACGGGACAACTAAGCTCCTACAATGAGCAGTTCTTC. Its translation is CASSPETGQLSSYNEQFF. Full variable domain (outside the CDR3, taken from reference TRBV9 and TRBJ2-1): DSGVTQTPKHLITATGQRVTLRCSPRSGDLSVYWYQQSLDQGLQFLIQYYNGEERAKGNILERFSAQQFPDLHSELNLSSLELGDSALYFCASSPETGQLSSYNEQFFGPGTRLTVL.

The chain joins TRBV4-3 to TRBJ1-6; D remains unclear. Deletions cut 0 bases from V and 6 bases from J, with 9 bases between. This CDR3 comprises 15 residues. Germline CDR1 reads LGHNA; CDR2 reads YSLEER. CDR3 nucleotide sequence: TGCGCCAGCAGCCAAGATAAGGCGACTAATTCACCCCTCCACTTT. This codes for CASSQDKATNSPLHF.

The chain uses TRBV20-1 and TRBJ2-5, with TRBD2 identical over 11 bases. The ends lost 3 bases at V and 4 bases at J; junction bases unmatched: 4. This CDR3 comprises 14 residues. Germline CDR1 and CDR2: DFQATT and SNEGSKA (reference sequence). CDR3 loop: CSARAGTSGETQYF. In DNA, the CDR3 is TGCAGTGCTAGGGCCGGGACTAGCGGAGAGACCCAGTACTTC.

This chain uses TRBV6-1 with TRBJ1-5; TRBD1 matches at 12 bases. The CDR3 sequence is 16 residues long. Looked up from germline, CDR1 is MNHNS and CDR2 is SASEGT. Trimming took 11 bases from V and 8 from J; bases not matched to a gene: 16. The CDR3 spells CAVADRGQGAQEPQHF. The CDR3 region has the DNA TGTGCCGTCGCGGACCGGGGACAGGGGGCTCAGGAGCCCCAGCATTTT.

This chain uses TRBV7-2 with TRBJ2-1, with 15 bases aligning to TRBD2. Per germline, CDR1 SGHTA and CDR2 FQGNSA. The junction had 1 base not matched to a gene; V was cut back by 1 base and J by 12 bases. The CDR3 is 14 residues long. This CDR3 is CASSLVGLAGGQFF. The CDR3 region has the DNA TGTGCCAGCAGCTTAGTGGGACTAGCGGGAGGGCAGTTCTTC.

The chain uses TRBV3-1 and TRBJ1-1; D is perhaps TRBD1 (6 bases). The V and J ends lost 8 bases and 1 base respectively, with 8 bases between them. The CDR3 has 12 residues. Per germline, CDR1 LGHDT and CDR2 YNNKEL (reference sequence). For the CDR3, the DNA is TGTGCCAGCGGGGGCGCGAACACTGAAGCTTTCTTT. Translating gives CASGGANTEAFF.

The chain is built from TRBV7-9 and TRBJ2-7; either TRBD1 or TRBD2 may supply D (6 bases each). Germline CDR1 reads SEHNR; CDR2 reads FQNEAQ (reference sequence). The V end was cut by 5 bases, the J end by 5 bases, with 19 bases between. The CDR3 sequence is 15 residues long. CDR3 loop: CASSQVRGALDEQYF. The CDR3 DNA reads TGTGCCAGCAGCCAAGTAAGGGGGGCTCTGGACGAGCAGTACTTC.

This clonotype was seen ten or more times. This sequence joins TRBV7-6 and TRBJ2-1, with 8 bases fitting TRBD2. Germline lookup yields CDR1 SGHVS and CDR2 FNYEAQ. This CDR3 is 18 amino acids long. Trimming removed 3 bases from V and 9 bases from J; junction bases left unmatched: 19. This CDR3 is CASSLEGSGGLSVGEQFF. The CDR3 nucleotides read TGTGCCAGCAGCTTGGAAGGGAGCGGGGGCCTTTCAGTGGGTGAGCAGTTCTTC.

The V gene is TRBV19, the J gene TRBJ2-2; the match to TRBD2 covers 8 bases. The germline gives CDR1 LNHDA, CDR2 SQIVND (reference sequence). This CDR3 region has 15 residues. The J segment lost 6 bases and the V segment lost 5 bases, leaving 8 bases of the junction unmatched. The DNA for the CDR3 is TGTGCCAGTAGTGTCGGGGGGGCTTTCGCCGGGGAGCTGTTTTTT. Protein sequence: CASSVGGAFAGELFF.

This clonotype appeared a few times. In nucleotides, the CDR3 is TGTGCCAGCAGAGTACAGGGGGCTTCCTACGAGCAGTACTTC. It codes for CASRVQGASYEQYF. The gene calls are TRBV27 and TRBJ2-7; TRBD1 matches at 9 bases. V dropped 6 bases and J dropped 1; count of bases not matched to a gene: 4. Germline V gene data show CDR1 as MNHEY and CDR2 as SMNVEV (reference sequence). The CDR3 is 14 amino acids.

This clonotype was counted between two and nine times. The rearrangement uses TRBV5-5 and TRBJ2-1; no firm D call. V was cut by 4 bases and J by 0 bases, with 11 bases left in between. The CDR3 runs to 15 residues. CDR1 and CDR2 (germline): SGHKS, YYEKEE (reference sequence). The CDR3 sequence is CASSPEHNSYNEQFF. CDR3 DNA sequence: TGTGCCAGCAGCCCGGAACATAACTCCTACAATGAGCAGTTCTTC.

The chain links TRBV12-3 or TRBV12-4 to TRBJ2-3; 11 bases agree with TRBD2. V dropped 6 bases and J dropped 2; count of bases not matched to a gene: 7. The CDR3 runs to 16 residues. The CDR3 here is CASRQRLAGTTDTQYF. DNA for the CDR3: TGTGCCAGCAGACAAAGACTAGCGGGAACCACAGATACGCAGTATTTT.

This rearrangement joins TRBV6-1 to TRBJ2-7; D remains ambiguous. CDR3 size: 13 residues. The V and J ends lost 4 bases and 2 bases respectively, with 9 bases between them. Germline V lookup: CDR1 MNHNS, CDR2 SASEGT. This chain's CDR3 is CASSGSNTYEQYF. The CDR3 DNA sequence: TGTGCCAGCAGTGGGTCAAATACCTACGAGCAGTACTTC.

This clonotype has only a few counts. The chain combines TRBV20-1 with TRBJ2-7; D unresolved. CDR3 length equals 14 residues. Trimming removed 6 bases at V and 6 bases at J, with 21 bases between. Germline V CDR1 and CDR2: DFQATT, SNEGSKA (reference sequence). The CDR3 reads CSAALTASWGEQYF. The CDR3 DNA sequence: TGCAGTGCAGCCTTAACAGCAAGCTGGGGCGAGCAGTACTTC.

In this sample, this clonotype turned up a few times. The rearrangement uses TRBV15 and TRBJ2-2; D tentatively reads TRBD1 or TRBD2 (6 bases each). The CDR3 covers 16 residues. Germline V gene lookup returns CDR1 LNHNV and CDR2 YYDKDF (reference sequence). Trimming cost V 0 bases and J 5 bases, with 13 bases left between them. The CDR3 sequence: CATSREGGLWTGELFF. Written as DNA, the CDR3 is TGTGCCACCAGCAGAGAAGGGGGGTTATGGACCGGGGAGCTGTTTTTT.

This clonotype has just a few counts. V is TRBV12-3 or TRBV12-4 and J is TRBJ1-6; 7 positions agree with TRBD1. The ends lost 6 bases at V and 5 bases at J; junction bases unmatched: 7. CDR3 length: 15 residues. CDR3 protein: CASSSTGTDNSPLHF. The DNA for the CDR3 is TGTGCCAGCAGCTCAACCGGGACAGATAATTCACCCCTCCACTTT.

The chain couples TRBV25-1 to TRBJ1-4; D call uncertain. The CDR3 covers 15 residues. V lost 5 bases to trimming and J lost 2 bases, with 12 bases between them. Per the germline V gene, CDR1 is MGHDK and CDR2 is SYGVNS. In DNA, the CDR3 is TGTGCCAGCAGTCCCCCACTTTGGACTAATGAAAAACTGTTTTTT. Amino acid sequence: CASSPPLWTNEKLFF. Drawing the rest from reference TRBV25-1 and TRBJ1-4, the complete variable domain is EADIYQTPRYLVIGTGKKITLECSQTMGHDKMYWYQQDPGMELHLIHYSYGVNSTEKGDLSSESTVSRIRTEHFPLTLESARPSHTSQYLCASSPPLWTNEKLFFGSGTQLSVL.

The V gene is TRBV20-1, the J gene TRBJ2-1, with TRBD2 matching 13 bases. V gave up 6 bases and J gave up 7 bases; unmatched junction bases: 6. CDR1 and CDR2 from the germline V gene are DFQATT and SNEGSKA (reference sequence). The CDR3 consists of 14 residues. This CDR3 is CSAQGLAGSNEQFF. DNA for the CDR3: TGCAGTGCACAGGGACTAGCGGGATCAAATGAGCAGTTCTTC.